This TCR beta chain stems from a study of control samples from healthy donors and cancer patients (dated by TCRdb to the early 2020s). With regard to this clone: The target of this receptor is not known. Base quality data are lacking; no much larger clone is found one base away.

Library prep was done by the immunoSEQ multiplex PCR assay. TCRdb stores this immuneACCESS table with in-frame sequences only. Part of the clones is absent; in the studies checked, under half of the shortfall reflects unresolved V genes, and no reason is known for the rest. The table for this sample lists about 120,000 clones; roughly nine tenths of them were counted only once. 1.1% of the sample is held by the ten biggest clonotypes. The germline V gene (reference sequence) gives CDR1 as MNHNY and CDR2 as SVGAGI. Its CDR3 holds 13 amino acids, cysteine through phenylalanine. Only CDR3 DNA is held: 39 bases, read in frame from base 1. A distance of 8 bases separates the germline ends of V and J, which lose 0 bases and 6 bases respectively.

This receptor was obtained from a woman between 50 and 59 years old with colorectal cancer. Sequencing was done on a sample of PBMCs. This sequence uses TRBV6-6 and TRBJ1-2, with no confidently assigned D gene. The CDR3 region reads CASSYSNRNGYTF. The nucleotide sequence reads TGTGCCAGCAGTTACTCGAACAGAAATGGCTACACCTTC.